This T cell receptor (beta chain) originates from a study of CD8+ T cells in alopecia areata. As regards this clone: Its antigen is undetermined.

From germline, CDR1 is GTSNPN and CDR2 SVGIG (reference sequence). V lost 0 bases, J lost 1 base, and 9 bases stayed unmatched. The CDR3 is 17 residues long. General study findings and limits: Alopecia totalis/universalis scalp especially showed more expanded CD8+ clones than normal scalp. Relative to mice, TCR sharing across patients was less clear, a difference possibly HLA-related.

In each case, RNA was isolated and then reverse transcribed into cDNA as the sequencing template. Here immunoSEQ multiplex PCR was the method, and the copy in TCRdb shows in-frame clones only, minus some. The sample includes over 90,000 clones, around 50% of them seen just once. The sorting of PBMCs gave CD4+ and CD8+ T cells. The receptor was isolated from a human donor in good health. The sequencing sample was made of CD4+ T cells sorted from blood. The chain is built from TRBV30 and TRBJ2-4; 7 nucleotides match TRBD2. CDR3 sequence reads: CAWSVLGGIPAKNIQYF. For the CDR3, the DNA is TGTGCCTGGAGTGTACTCGGGGGGATACCCGCCAAAAACATTCAGTACTTC.